A selection of T cell receptor beta chains follows, all from one sample in a study of T-cell memory formation after mild COVID-19. TCRdb re-analysed the 5' RACE reads in MiXCR, keeping a single row per CDR3 protein. Found here are roughly 250,000 distinct CDR3 sequences, approximately 16% of them singletons; the top ten hold 22%. Sequencing was done on a sample of PBMCs or a T cell subset sorted from them (not recorded which). Source of these receptors: a man between 18 and 29 years old who had mild COVID-19 (a few samples of this study predate the infection). Cell type and time point are not known. Each CDR3 is given with its conserved first and last residue. The D gene is left open where the match is weak. Size is stated for part of the rows, as once, few or many counts, or as a class when the clone is expanded.

abundance	len	v_gene	j_gene	d_gene	CDR3aa	CDR3nt
many	14	TRBV7-6	TRBJ1-6	TRBD1	CASSLGTANSPLHF	TGTGCCAGCAGCCTAGGGACAGCGAATTCACCCCTCCACTTT
few	16	TRBV5-1	TRBJ2-6	NA	CASSLEYRVGANVLTF	TGCGCCAGCAGCTTGGAATACAGGGTCGGGGCCAACGTCCTGACTTTC
NA	14	TRBV29-1	TRBJ2-1	NA	CSTRTDSFYNEQFF	TGCAGCACCCGGACAGATTCGTTTTACAATGAGCAGTTCTTC
few	13	TRBV4-1	TRBJ2-4	NA	CASSSTPDRGQYF	TGCGCCAGCAGCTCCACTCCGGACCGGGGTCAGTACTTC
NA	15	TRBV6-5	TRBJ2-7	NA	CASSYYPGGAYEQYF	TGTGCCAGCAGTTACTACCCAGGGGGGGCCTACGAGCAGTACTTC
few	16	TRBV12-3/TRBV12-4	TRBJ2-3	NA	CASSLAGAGGLYTQYF	TGTGCCAGCAGTTTAGCTGGGGCCGGGGGGCTTTATACGCAGTATTTT
few	14	TRBV9	TRBJ2-4	NA	CASSVGGRKNIQYF	TGTGCCAGCAGCGTCGGCGGCCGCAAAAACATTCAGTACTTC
few	12	TRBV20-1	TRBJ2-4	TRBD1	CSALAGGRIQYF	TGCAGTGCCCTGGCAGGGGGTCGGATTCAGTACTTC
few	18	TRBV12-3/TRBV12-4	TRBJ2-5	NA	CASSTRQGGGSFGETQYF	TGTGCCAGCAGCACAAGACAGGGAGGTGGTTCTTTCGGAGAGACCCAGTACTTC
NA	15	TRBV5-1	TRBJ2-1	TRBD1	CASSPGTGGFDEQFF	TGCGCCAGCAGCCCCGGGACAGGGGGTTTCGATGAGCAGTTCTTC
few	14	TRBV5-1	TRBJ2-5	NA	CASSASWDGETQYF	TGCGCCAGCAGCGCCTCATGGGATGGGGAGACCCAGTACTTC
many	17	TRBV6-5	TRBJ1-1	NA	CASSYSKGHNRNTEAFF	TGTGCCAGCAGTTACTCGAAGGGTCACAATCGGAACACTGAAGCTTTCTTT
few	16	TRBV5-1	TRBJ2-3	TRBD2	CASSGGGRPATDTQYF	TGCGCCAGCAGCGGGGGGGGACGGCCGGCGACAGATACGCAGTATTTT
few	14	TRBV6-2/TRBV6-3	TRBJ1-6	TRBD1	CASSSQGENSPLHF	TGTGCCAGCAGTTCACAGGGGGAGAATTCACCCCTCCACTTT
NA	14	TRBV7-2	TRBJ2-5	NA	CASSPPLVGETQYF	TGTGCCAGCAGCCCCCCCTTAGTGGGGGAGACCCAGTACTTC
few	13	TRBV27	TRBJ2-3	NA	CASSFGVGDTQYF	TGTGCCAGCAGTTTTGGGGTAGGGGATACGCAGTATTTT
few	19	TRBV28	TRBJ1-6	TRBD1	CASSFGQGNIGVYNSPLHF	TGTGCCAGCAGTTTCGGACAGGGTAATATTGGCGTCTATAATTCACCCCTCCACTTT
few	14	TRBV7-2	TRBJ2-7	TRBD2	CASSSLAGPYEQYF	TGTGCCAGCAGCTCCTTAGCGGGTCCCTACGAGCAGTACTTC
few	14	TRBV4-3	TRBJ1-2	NA	CASSQDIRVGGYTF	TGCGCCAGCAGCCAAGATATCAGGGTAGGGGGCTACACCTTC
NA	15	TRBV11-2	TRBJ1-4	NA	CASSSAGDGEEKLFF	TGTGCCAGCAGCTCCGCTGGGGACGGGGAGGAAAAACTGTTTTTT
NA	15	TRBV4-2	TRBJ2-2	NA	CASSQGTGLTGELFF	TGTGCCAGCAGCCAAGGTACGGGGCTCACCGGGGAGCTGTTTTTT
NA	14	TRBV25-1	TRBJ2-3	NA	CASWRGGITDTQYF	TGTGCCAGCTGGAGGGGGGGTATCACAGATACGCAGTATTTT
NA	14	TRBV6-5	TRBJ1-1	NA	CASSPTGSRTEAFF	TGTGCCAGCAGCCCAACAGGGTCGCGCACTGAAGCTTTCTTT
NA	16	TRBV4-2	TRBJ2-1	NA	CASSPEEGMGYNEQFF	TGTGCCAGCAGCCCCGAGGAGGGAATGGGCTACAATGAGCAGTTCTTC
many	14	TRBV14	TRBJ2-2	NA	CASSHFRGTGELFF	TGTGCCAGCAGCCATTTCCGGGGGACCGGGGAGCTGTTTTTT
many	13	TRBV5-1	TRBJ1-1	NA	CASSDRLNTEAFF	TGCGCCAGCAGTGACAGGCTGAACACTGAAGCTTTCTTT
few	12	TRBV7-6	TRBJ2-5	NA	CASSSARETQYF	TGTGCCAGCAGCTCCGCTAGGGAGACCCAGTACTTC
NA	14	TRBV29-1	TRBJ2-7	NA	CSVDLEAGSYEQYF	TGCAGCGTTGACCTCGAAGCGGGTTCCTACGAGCAGTACTTC
few	15	TRBV7-9	TRBJ2-5	NA	CASSLVRLGGETQYF	TGTGCCAGCAGCTTAGTTCGGCTAGGAGGAGAGACCCAGTACTTC
few	16	TRBV20-1	TRBJ1-1	NA	CSASGVGGGLNTEAFF	TGCAGTGCTAGTGGCGTCGGAGGCGGACTGAACACTGAAGCTTTCTTT
NA	17	TRBV5-6	TRBJ2-3	NA	CASSLVSRFLVADTQYF	TGTGCCAGCAGCTTGGTCAGCCGGTTTCTGGTGGCAGATACGCAGTATTTT
few	14	TRBV28	TRBJ1-1	TRBD1	CASRPGGPNTEAFF	TGTGCCAGCAGACCAGGGGGCCCGAACACTGAAGCTTTCTTT
NA	13	TRBV10-3	TRBJ2-2	TRBD1	CAARTGFTGELFF	TGTGCCGCAAGGACAGGGTTTACCGGGGAGCTGTTTTTT
few	17	TRBV28	TRBJ1-1	NA	CASSLSWTANQNTEAFF	TGTGCCAGCAGTTTGTCCTGGACCGCGAATCAAAACACTGAAGCTTTCTTT
NA	17	TRBV7-8	TRBJ2-3	NA	CASSLGLRGGTTDTQYF	TGTGCCAGCAGCTTAGGCCTCAGGGGAGGGACTACAGATACGCAGTATTTT
NA	16	TRBV5-1	TRBJ2-2	NA	CASSLAVGAGTGELFF	TGCGCCAGCAGCTTGGCCGTGGGGGCCGGGACCGGGGAGCTGTTTTTT
few	12	TRBV20-1	TRBJ1-1	NA	CSAVGGWTEAFF	TGCAGTGCCGTGGGGGGATGGACTGAAGCTTTCTTT
NA	17	TRBV4-1	TRBJ1-5	NA	CASSQDSEAGRVQPQHF	TGCGCCAGCAGCCAAGATTCTGAGGCGGGGCGGGTTCAGCCCCAGCATTTT
NA	15	TRBV5-1	TRBJ1-5	NA	CASSWGPGSNQPQHF	TGCGCCAGCAGCTGGGGGCCAGGTAGCAATCAGCCCCAGCATTTT
NA	14	TRBV10-3	TRBJ2-7	TRBD1	CAISPGQANYEQYF	TGTGCCATCAGCCCGGGACAGGCAAACTACGAGCAGTACTTC
few	13	TRBV19	TRBJ1-2	NA	CASSRDKPSGYTF	TGTGCCAGTAGCCGGGACAAACCATCTGGCTACACCTTC
NA	14	TRBV4-1	TRBJ2-7	TRBD1	CASSQAAGGYEQYF	TGCGCCAGCAGCCAAGCGGCAGGGGGCTACGAGCAGTACTTC
NA	13	TRBV29-1	TRBJ1-2	TRBD1	CSVEGQGTGGYTF	TGCAGCGTGGAGGGACAGGGGACTGGCGGCTACACCTTC
few	16	TRBV6-2/TRBV6-3	TRBJ1-1	NA	CASSYPAGRGDTEAFF	TGTGCCAGCAGTTACCCCGCCGGGCGGGGGGACACTGAAGCTTTCTTT
few	13	TRBV5-1	TRBJ2-7	NA	CASSLLGGHEQYF	TGCGCCAGCAGCTTATTGGGGGGGCACGAGCAGTACTTC
NA	13	TRBV6-6	TRBJ1-2	NA	CASSYGGGGGYTF	TGTGCCAGCAGTTACGGGGGAGGGGGTGGCTACACCTTC
few	14	TRBV5-1	TRBJ2-5	NA	CASSPAGRGETQYF	TGCGCCAGCAGCCCGGCCGGACGCGGAGAGACCCAGTACTTC
NA	14	TRBV7-9	TRBJ2-2	NA	CASSRRVGTGELFF	TGTGCCAGCAGTCGCCGAGTGGGCACCGGGGAGCTGTTTTTT
NA	17	TRBV6-7	TRBJ2-7	NA	CASLRPSGFGAFYEQYF	TGTGCCAGCCTTAGGCCCTCGGGTTTCGGGGCGTTCTACGAGCAGTACTTC
few	15	TRBV3-1	TRBJ1-2	NA	CASSQEWGRDYGYTF	TGTGCCAGCAGCCAAGAGTGGGGAAGGGACTATGGCTACACCTTC
many	15	TRBV4-2	TRBJ1-1	NA	CASSQDEGLGTEAFF	TGTGCCAGCAGCCAAGATGAGGGATTGGGCACTGAAGCTTTCTTT
few	16	TRBV4-1	TRBJ1-1	NA	CASSHNRGGRNTEAFF	TGCGCCAGCAGCCACAACCGCGGGGGCCGGAACACTGAAGCTTTCTTT
NA	13	TRBV6-2/TRBV6-3	TRBJ2-3	NA	CASSYWNSDTQYF	TGTGCCAGCAGTTACTGGAACTCGGATACGCAGTATTTT
few	12	TRBV9	TRBJ2-7	NA	CASGSGSYEQYF	TGTGCCAGCGGGTCGGGCTCCTACGAGCAGTACTTC
NA	10	TRBV24-1	TRBJ1-1	NA	CATRGRVAFF	TGTGCCACCAGGGGGAGGGTGGCTTTCTTT
NA	15	TRBV4-1	TRBJ1-1	NA	CASSQEYRLNTEAFF	TGCGCCAGCAGCCAAGAGTACAGGTTAAACACTGAAGCTTTCTTT
NA	13	TRBV30	TRBJ2-7	NA	CAWKGTAGLEQYF	TGTGCCTGGAAAGGGACCGCGGGATTGGAGCAGTACTTC
NA	14	TRBV18	TRBJ1-1	NA	CASSPWTRGGEAFF	TGTGCCAGCTCACCGTGGACGCGGGGTGGTGAAGCTTTCTTT
NA	13	TRBV4-1	TRBJ1-1	NA	CASSNRGDTEAFF	TGCGCCAGCAGCAATCGCGGTGACACTGAAGCTTTCTTT
few	16	TRBV7-2	TRBJ2-3	TRBD2	CASSPWAGGPSDTQYF	TGTGCCAGCAGCCCGTGGGCGGGGGGGCCCTCAGATACGCAGTATTTT